This T cell receptor beta chain appears in the sequencing data of a study of T-cell memory formation after mild COVID-19. General observations from the study: The main location of contracting CD4+ clones was CM and EM, and that of contracting CD8+ clones was EMRA. Clonal second-wave expansions that peaked on day 37 had unconfirmed SARS-CoV-2 specificity. Detection of some responders pre-infection suggested pre-existing cross-reactive memory T cells participated.

With respect to this clonotype: Its matching antigen is unknown.

One entry per CDR3 protein, called by TCRdb with MiXCR from the 5' RACE reads. The data hold some 440,000 distinct CDR3 sequences, with approximately 25% observed a single time. The CDR3 is 16 amino acids. With 3 bases removed from V and 0 bases from J, the gap between germline ends came to 15 bases. CDR1 and CDR2 (germline): MGHRA, YSYEKL. Sequences were obtained from PBMCs or a T cell subset sorted from them (not recorded which). The TCR comes from an adult woman who had mild COVID-19 (a few samples of this study predate the infection). Cell type and time point are not known. The chain combines TRBV4-1 with TRBJ2-7, with D tentatively TRBD1 (5 bases). The CDR3 here is CASSQMGHSGSYEQYF. The CDR3 region has the DNA TGCGCCAGCAGCCAGATGGGGCACTCAGGCTCCTACGAGCAGTACTTC.